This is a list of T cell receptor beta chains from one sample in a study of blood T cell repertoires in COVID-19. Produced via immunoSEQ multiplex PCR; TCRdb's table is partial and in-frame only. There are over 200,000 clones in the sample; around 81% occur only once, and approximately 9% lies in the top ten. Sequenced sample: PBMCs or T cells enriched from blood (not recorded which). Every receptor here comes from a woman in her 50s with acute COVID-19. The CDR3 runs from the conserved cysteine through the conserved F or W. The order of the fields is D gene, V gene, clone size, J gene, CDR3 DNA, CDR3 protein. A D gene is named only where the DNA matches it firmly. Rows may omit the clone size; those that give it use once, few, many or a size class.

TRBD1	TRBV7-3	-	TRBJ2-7	TGTGCCAGCAGCTTGGGGACAGGTCCTTCCTACGAGCAGTACTTC	CASSLGTGPSYEQYF
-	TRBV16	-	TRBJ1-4	TGTGCCAGCAGCCAATCCGCCCCGGGGAGCGGCGAAAAACTGTTTTTT	CASSQSAPGSGEKLFF
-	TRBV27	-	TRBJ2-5	TGTGCCAGCAGTCCTACACGGTCAGGGGAGACCCAGTACTTC	CASSPTRSGETQYF
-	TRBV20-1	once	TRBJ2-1	TGCAGTGCTAGTCCCCAGGGGCCGGCCAAACACAATGAGCAGTTCTTC	CSASPQGPAKHNEQFF
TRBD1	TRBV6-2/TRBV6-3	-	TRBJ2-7	TGTGCCAGCAGTGCCGAGGACAGGCTGAAATACGAGCAGTACTTC	CASSAEDRLKYEQYF
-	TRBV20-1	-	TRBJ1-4	TGCAGTGCTAGTTGGCCCAATGAAAAACTGTTTTTT	CSASWPNEKLFF
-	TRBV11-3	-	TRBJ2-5	TGTGCCAGCAGCCCCTACCCGGAGGGGGAGACCCAGTACTTC	CASSPYPEGETQYF
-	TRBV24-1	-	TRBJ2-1	TGTGCCACCAGTGATGCCCCGGGACATAAATTCAATGAGCAGTTCTTC	CATSDAPGHKFNEQFF
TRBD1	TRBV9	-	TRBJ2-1	TGTGCCAGCAGCGGGGACAGCTTCAATGAGCAGTTCTTC	CASSGDSFNEQFF
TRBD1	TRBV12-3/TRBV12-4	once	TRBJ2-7	TGTGCCAGCAGTTTGACAGGGGGAAACGAGCAGTACTTC	CASSLTGGNEQYF
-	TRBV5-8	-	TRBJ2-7	TGTGCCAGCAGGAATCCGGGAAGCGGCACCTACGAGCAGTACTTC	CASRNPGSGTYEQYF